The rows below give T cell receptor beta chains drawn from one sample of a study of control samples from healthy donors and cancer patients. The repertoire was sequenced with immunoSEQ multiplex PCR; TCRdb's copy has only in-frame clones and lacks some. Of some 170,000 clones in the sample, roughly 94% were seen once. Sequencing was carried out using PBMCs. These receptors originate from a man between 60 and 70 years old with colorectal cancer. Each CDR3 is given without its conserved first and last residue. Each record gives: CDR3 protein, J gene, V gene, clone size. Size values are once, few and many counts, or a class for expanded clones, and some rows have none.

cdr3_aa: ASSLELAASTDTQY
j_call: TRBJ2-3
v_call: TRBV5-1
clone_size: .

cdr3_aa: ASSLGQGAYEQY
j_call: TRBJ2-7
v_call: TRBV11-2
clone_size: .

cdr3_aa: AYTGAVYGYT
j_call: TRBJ1-2
v_call: TRBV30
clone_size: .

cdr3_aa: ASSQVGPSRYT
j_call: TRBJ1-2
v_call: TRBV4-1
clone_size: .

cdr3_aa: ASRTGDLSTEAF
j_call: TRBJ1-1
v_call: TRBV27
clone_size: .

cdr3_aa: ASRGTGPGNTIY
j_call: TRBJ1-3
v_call: TRBV2
clone_size: .

cdr3_aa: ASSSGLAGYNEQF
j_call: TRBJ2-1
v_call: TRBV7-2
clone_size: .

cdr3_aa: ASSQAVNSPLH
j_call: TRBJ1-6
v_call: TRBV3-1/TRBV3-2
clone_size: .

cdr3_aa: ASRGGGDTDTQY
j_call: TRBJ2-3
v_call: TRBV5-1
clone_size: .

cdr3_aa: ASSPQGSYGYT
j_call: TRBJ1-2
v_call: TRBV12-3/TRBV12-4
clone_size: .

cdr3_aa: SAGVAYEQY
j_call: TRBJ2-7
v_call: TRBV20-1
clone_size: .

cdr3_aa: ASSDRDRAPQPQH
j_call: TRBJ1-5
v_call: TRBV19
clone_size: .

cdr3_aa: ASSKTGGSYEQY
j_call: TRBJ2-7
v_call: TRBV25-1
clone_size: .

cdr3_aa: AISEQGQETQY
j_call: TRBJ2-5
v_call: TRBV10-3
clone_size: .

cdr3_aa: PSSQLPGPRSSYEQY
j_call: TRBJ2-7
v_call: TRBV23-1
clone_size: .

cdr3_aa: ASSERSGQGNIQY
j_call: TRBJ2-4
v_call: TRBV2
clone_size: .

cdr3_aa: ASRSGTGGYNEQF
j_call: TRBJ2-1
v_call: TRBV5-6
clone_size: .

cdr3_aa: ASSPRGGGKGTGELF
j_call: TRBJ2-2
v_call: TRBV28
clone_size: .

cdr3_aa: AISESAGGLTDTQY
j_call: TRBJ2-3
v_call: TRBV10-3
clone_size: .

cdr3_aa: ASSSDATEAF
j_call: TRBJ1-1
v_call: TRBV7-9
clone_size: .

cdr3_aa: ASSWGHGANVLT
j_call: TRBJ2-6
v_call: TRBV25-1
clone_size: .

cdr3_aa: ASSLSSGKGKLF
j_call: TRBJ1-4
v_call: TRBV6-6
clone_size: once

cdr3_aa: SASRQPGGLSYNEQF
j_call: TRBJ2-1
v_call: TRBV20-1
clone_size: .

cdr3_aa: ASLVALLEAF
j_call: TRBJ1-1
v_call: TRBV5-8
clone_size: once

cdr3_aa: ASSYSGTVGYGYT
j_call: TRBJ1-2
v_call: TRBV6-5
clone_size: .

cdr3_aa: ASTSGGRDTDTQY
j_call: TRBJ2-3
v_call: TRBV9
clone_size: .

cdr3_aa: ASSVGLQGGDTEAF
j_call: TRBJ1-1
v_call: TRBV9
clone_size: .

cdr3_aa: ASSQDGAGRTDTQY
j_call: TRBJ2-3
v_call: TRBV3-1/TRBV3-2
clone_size: .

cdr3_aa: ASSPLWAGNEQF
j_call: TRBJ2-1
v_call: TRBV7-8
clone_size: .

cdr3_aa: ASSRSRGPYNEQF
j_call: TRBJ2-1
v_call: TRBV7-8
clone_size: .

cdr3_aa: ASSLAQVTEAF
j_call: TRBJ1-1
v_call: TRBV7-2
clone_size: .

cdr3_aa: ASSYSIGAREQF
j_call: TRBJ2-1
v_call: TRBV28
clone_size: .

cdr3_aa: ASLSPGSEQF
j_call: TRBJ2-1
v_call: TRBV5-1
clone_size: .

cdr3_aa: ASSEGKNAEAF
j_call: TRBJ1-1
v_call: TRBV6-1
clone_size: few

cdr3_aa: ATIKGSRGVGEQY
j_call: TRBJ2-7
v_call: TRBV27
clone_size: .

cdr3_aa: ASSLVSTDTQY
j_call: TRBJ2-3
v_call: TRBV7-9
clone_size: once

cdr3_aa: ASSWTNEAF
j_call: TRBJ1-1
v_call: TRBV5-6
clone_size: .

cdr3_aa: ASSPGSLAKNIQY
j_call: TRBJ2-4
v_call: TRBV5-5
clone_size: .

cdr3_aa: ASSLRQAKYYEQY
j_call: TRBJ2-7
v_call: TRBV7-8
clone_size: .

cdr3_aa: ASSSREANEKLF
j_call: TRBJ1-4
v_call: TRBV18
clone_size: .

cdr3_aa: AWSSTGFPPSGTEAF
j_call: TRBJ1-1
v_call: TRBV30
clone_size: .

cdr3_aa: ASSFDIGKEKLF
j_call: TRBJ1-4
v_call: TRBV11-2
clone_size: .

cdr3_aa: ASSLATLGQGNEKLF
j_call: TRBJ1-4
v_call: TRBV7-9
clone_size: once

cdr3_aa: ASSFGFGNSPLH
j_call: TRBJ1-6
v_call: TRBV5-4
clone_size: .

cdr3_aa: ATSGGRTNTEAF
j_call: TRBJ1-1
v_call: TRBV15
clone_size: few

cdr3_aa: ATRGGTFEPLH
j_call: TRBJ1-6
v_call: TRBV27
clone_size: .

cdr3_aa: ASSRGEESPQH
j_call: TRBJ1-5
v_call: TRBV18
clone_size: .

cdr3_aa: ASSQANGNYGYT
j_call: TRBJ1-2
v_call: TRBV3-1/TRBV3-2
clone_size: .

cdr3_aa: ASSSVPFYEQY
j_call: TRBJ2-7
v_call: TRBV12-3/TRBV12-4
clone_size: .